The clone carrying this T cell receptor beta chain has a count of ten or more. V was shortened by 3 bases and J by 0 bases, with 11 bases between the two germline ends. There are 16 residues in the CDR3. This specimen comes from a study of Graves' ophthalmopathy and Graves' hyperthyroidism. Scientists amplified the TCR beta CDR3 regions from RNA transcripts. An opening RT-PCR round employed HTBI primers and preceded a second-round multiplex PCR. A single record per CDR3 protein comes from TCRdb applying MiXCR to the multiplex PCR reads. Of approximately 640,000 distinct CDR3 sequences in the sample, 35% to 50% were seen once. Diagnosis was based on clinical symptoms, serum thyroxine, TRAb, thyroid ultrasound and orbital computed tomography.

The sequencing input was peripheral blood. The rearrangement joins TRBV12-3 or TRBV12-4 to TRBJ1-4; the D is unclear. The clonotype originates from an adult man with Graves' ophthalmopathy. The CDR3 region is CASSFWGPSTNEKLFF. The CDR3 DNA follows: TGTGCCAGCAGTTTTTGGGGTCCCTCAACTAATGAAAAACTGTTTTTT.